The clone carrying this T cell receptor (beta chain) was recorded once. The sample belongs to a study of blood T cell repertoires in COVID-19. Study context: In each case, the material was cDNA or gDNA derived from T cells, B-cell-depleted T cells, or PBMCs.

Data came from immunoSEQ multiplex PCR; TCRdb stores just in-frame clones and leaves some out. This table holds hundreds of thousands of clones, roughly 85% found once. The TCR was taken from a man aged 50 to 60 with active or convalescent COVID-19. Source material: peripheral blood.

The CDR3 DNA reads TGTGCCAGCAGCATTAGCGGAAGCTCCTACAATGAGCAGTTCTTC. Its translation: CASSISGSSYNEQFF. The rearrangement links TRBV7-3 to TRBJ2-1; D might be TRBD2 (6 bases). The CDR3 covers 15 residues. The V and J ends lost 5 bases and 0 bases respectively, with 11 bases between them. Germline assignment: CDR1 SGHTA and CDR2 FQGTGA.